The source of this T cell receptor (beta chain) is a study of tumor-infiltrating lymphocytes in primary liver carcinoma (dated by TCRdb to 2017 to 2019). Regarding the study in general: Between late 2015 and 2016, 4 or 5 patients in China with histopathologically diagnosed primary liver carcinoma had surgical resection. For each liver tumor, the study sampled five regions along with adjacent normal tissue and blood, and applied TCRbeta repertoire sequencing, expression microarrays and whole-exome sequencing. Samples yielded roughly 3.5 to 7.5 million productive TCRbeta reads; read depth did not differ significantly between tissue types. The five patients had tumors staged T1-T3 N0M0, with maximum diameters ranging from about 4.2 to 10 cm. The five patients, three men and two women aged 30 to 69 years, had hepatocellular carcinoma (four) or combined HCC and intrahepatic cholangiocarcinoma (one). A total of some 35 specimens from 5 patients went through TCRbeta repertoire sequencing, namely 25 tumor regions, 5 adjacent noncancerous liver tissues and 5 peripheral blood samples. High reproducibility was observed for the technical replicate repertoires, with mean shared-clone rates about 0.89 and correlation coefficients above 0.98. Results the study describes overall, beyond this receptor: Compared with blood, tumors had a significantly larger share of the repertoire taken up by the top 250 clones (p = 0.039). Because the samples were bulk and unsorted, CD4+ and CD8+ T cell repertoires could not be compared. With just 4 to 6 patients in the study, the authors point out that the findings should be validated in a larger study. Because only the TCR beta chain was sequenced and unpaired alpha chains were not captured, true repertoire diversity is likely underestimated. Repertoire overlap was found to be higher between tumor regions (mean roughly 35%) than between tumor-adjacent (around 17%) or tumor-blood (about 14%) pairs, consistent with antigen-driven expansion.

Including the terminal cysteine and phenylalanine, the CDR3 comprises 14 residues. The read is trimmed to its CDR3 DNA, 42 bases read in frame from base 1. The germline V gene (reference sequence) supplies CDR1 PRHDT and CDR2 FYEKMQ. This clonotype was seen more than once but under ten times. Its binding antigen is unknown. Germline is not matched at one junction end, which may reflect a read error. Blood RNA was extracted from unsorted whole blood using TRIzol reagent, and germline DNA was obtained with the DNeasy Blood & Tissue kit. At the time of sampling, the patients were treatment-naive and had chronic HBV infection. Before surgery, approximately 3.8 milliliters of peripheral blood were drawn into K2EDTA tubes. Starting from 450 to 500 ng total RNA, TCRbeta-specific cDNA was produced by reverse transcription with a constant-region primer and ProtoScript II reverse transcriptase. The TCRbeta libraries were prepared through three rounds of nested multiplex PCR following a slightly modified ARM-PCR procedure. Each of the first two PCR rounds ran for approximately 10 cycles using multiplex TRBV1-TRBV30 forward primers together with a Cbeta reverse primer. A final 25-cycle PCR with Deep VentR polymerase added sample barcodes and Illumina adapters. Before sequencing, amplicons of 200-500 bp were gel-purified using a QIAquick gel extraction kit. The TCRbeta amplicons were sequenced with 250-bp paired-end reads on an Illumina HiSeq 2500. The authors' analysis ran thus. Quality trimming of reads was performed with Trimmomatic v0.33, and paired reads were merged with FLASH v1.2.11 so that full CDR3 sequences could be recovered. V, D and J germline segments were assigned to the rearranged TCRbeta sequences using MiGEC v1.2.1b. Clonotype statistics and Shannon-Wiener diversity indices were computed with VDJtools v1.0.0. To cut down on sampling bias, every analysis after diversity analysis relied on just the 250 most abundant clonotypes from each sample. TCRdb trimmed public reads at Q25 via fastp, called clones via MiXCR and kept in-frame beta chains. Rows merge per CDR3 protein into single entries with the most common DNA and genes. TCRdb, not the authors, supplied the V and J calls. This sample has approximately 300,000 distinct CDR3 sequences in its table, and 65% of those were observed once. About 8.4% of the sample is held by the ten biggest clonotypes.

This receptor was obtained from a man aged 40-49 years with primary liver carcinoma and hepatitis B virus infection. Specimen: peripheral blood. The chain is assembled from TRBV13 and TRBJ1-1; TRBD1 is a weak D gene call, 6 bases matching. The CDR3 in this case is CASSWQGLKTEAFF. In nucleotides, the sequence is TGTGCCAGCAGCTGGCAGGGGCTGAAGACTGAAGCTTTCTTT.